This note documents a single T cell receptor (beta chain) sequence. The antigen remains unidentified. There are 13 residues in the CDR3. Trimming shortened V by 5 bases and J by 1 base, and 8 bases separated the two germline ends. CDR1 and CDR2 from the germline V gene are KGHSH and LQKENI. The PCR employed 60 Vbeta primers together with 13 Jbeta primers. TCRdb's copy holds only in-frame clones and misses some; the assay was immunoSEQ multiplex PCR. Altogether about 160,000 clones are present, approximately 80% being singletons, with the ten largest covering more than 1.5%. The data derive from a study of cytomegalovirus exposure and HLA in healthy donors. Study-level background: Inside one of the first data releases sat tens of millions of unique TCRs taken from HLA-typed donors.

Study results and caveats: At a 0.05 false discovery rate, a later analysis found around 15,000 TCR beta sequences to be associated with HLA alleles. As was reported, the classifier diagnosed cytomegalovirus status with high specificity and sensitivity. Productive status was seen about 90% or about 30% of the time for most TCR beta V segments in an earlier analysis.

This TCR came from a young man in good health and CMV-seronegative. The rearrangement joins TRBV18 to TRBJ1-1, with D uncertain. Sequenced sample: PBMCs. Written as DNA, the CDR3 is TGTGCCAGCTCATCCCAGAAGAACACTGAAGCTTTCTTT. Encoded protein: CASSSQKNTEAFF.